This T cell receptor (beta chain) comes out of a study of identifying expanded T cells in peripheral blood. This clone has a handful of counts. Its specificity is unknown. In germline, CDR1 is MNHEY, CDR2 SVGAGI. V dropped 6 bases and J dropped 7; count of bases not matched to a gene: 5. The CDR3 contains 12 residues. The assay was immunoSEQ multiplex PCR, and TCRdb's table has in-frame clones only and misses some. The table lists around 120,000 clones, more than 85% of them singletons. Points from the study as a whole: Two-week clone count variance significantly increased as total template count grew. Over approximately two and four weeks, about 15 and 18 clones changed, versus around 1.2 between replicates.

The source of this sequence is a person aged 18-70 years in good health. The gene calls are TRBV6-5 and TRBJ1-2, with TRBD1 identical over 7 bases. Sequenced: blood. CDR3 sequence: CASSQGQSGYTF. Written as DNA, the CDR3 is TGTGCCAGCAGCCAGGGACAGTCTGGCTACACCTTC.